This entry lists 10 T cell receptor beta chains sequenced from one sample in a study of identical twins. Via MiXCR, TCRdb re-called the 5' RACE reads, giving one row per CDR3 protein. The sample contains about 1.7 million distinct CDR3 sequences, less than 35% of which appear only once. Specimen: cord blood. Receptor source: a newborn girl in good health.

This clonotype appeared a few times. The rearrangement joins TRBV3-1 to TRBJ2-7; 10 bases agree with TRBD2. The junction had 8 bases not matched to a gene; V was cut back by 0 bases and J by 3 bases. Germline assignment: CDR1 LGHDT and CDR2 YNNKEL (reference sequence). CDR3 length equals 17 residues. The CDR3 region has the DNA TGTGCCAGCAGCCAAGAAGGTAGCGGGGGGCGAAACTACGAGCAGTACTTC. Protein: CASSQEGSGGRNYEQYF.

The J gene is TRBJ2-3, the V gene TRBV7-9; 7 positions agree with TRBD2. Germline V gene sequence: CDR1 SEHNR, CDR2 FQNEAQ (reference sequence). This CDR3 region has 15 residues. V trimming: 1 base; J trimming: 9 bases; junction bases outside the gene matches: 10. CDR3 nucleotide sequence: TGTGCCAGCAGCTTAGACTCGGGGGGACCTTTAACGCAGTATTTT. Amino acids: CASSLDSGGPLTQYF.

In nucleotides, the CDR3 is TGTGCCAGCAGTGATTGGGTCGCGAGGAATGGCTACACCTTC. It yields the protein CASSDWVARNGYTF. The chain joins TRBV6-1 to TRBJ1-2; D not certain. The CDR3 runs 14 residues. Germline CDR1 and CDR2: MNHNS and SASEGT. V lost 3 bases, J lost 6 bases, and 14 bases lay in between.

This clonotype turned up a few times. CDR3 DNA: TGTGCCAGCAGCCCGAGGGACACCAGCACAGATACGCAGTATTTT. It encodes CASSPRDTSTDTQYF. The chain combines TRBV7-9 with TRBJ2-3; D may be TRBD1 (6 bases). The V end lost 5 bases, the J end lost 0 bases, and 12 bases lay between the germline ends. The CDR3 totals 15 residues. Per germline, CDR1 SEHNR and CDR2 FQNEAQ (reference sequence).

The V gene is TRBV7-2, the J gene TRBJ2-1, with TRBD2 as a possible D gene (6 bases). This CDR3 contains 15 residues. Between the trimmed V and J ends, which lost 2 bases and 5 bases, there was a span of 13 bases. CDR1 and CDR2 (germline): SGHTA, FQGNSA. As DNA, the CDR3 is TGTGCCAGCAGCTTATGGGGGGAGCGACACAATGAGCAGTTCTTC. This translates into CASSLWGERHNEQFF. Full variable domain (outside the CDR3, taken from reference TRBV7-2 and TRBJ2-1): GAGVSQSPSNKVTEKGKDVELRCDPISGHTALYWYRQSLGQGLEFLIYFQGNSAPDKSGLPSDRFSAERTGGSVSTLTIQRTQQEDSAVYLCASSLWGERHNEQFFGPGTRLTVL.

A remark on this clonotype: A junction end diverges from the germline sequence, so it may reflect a read error. The V gene is TRBV23-1, the J gene TRBJ2-3; TRBD1 might be the D (6 bases). TRBV23-1 is assigned to the ORF class and has an uncertain function. This CDR3 comprises 14 residues. The CDR3 coding sequence is TGCGTCAGCAGAACGGACAGCCGCACAGATACGCAGTATTTT. Its translation is CVSRTDSRTDTQYF.

The V gene is TRBV25-1, the J gene TRBJ2-3; D gene unclear. CDR1 is MGHDK and CDR2 is SYGVNS in the germline V gene. The CDR3 is 17 amino acids. The V end was cut by 1 base, the J end by 0 bases, with 14 bases between. The chain's CDR3 is CASSELLASPSTDTQYF. As DNA, the CDR3 is TGTGCCAGCAGTGAATTACTTGCGTCTCCTAGCACAGATACGCAGTATTTT.

The V gene is TRBV7-2, the J gene TRBJ1-6, with TRBD1 identical over 8 bases. In germline, CDR1 is SGHTA, CDR2 FQGNSA. CDR3 length equals 16 residues. V gave up 4 bases and J gave up 2 bases; unmatched junction bases: 4. DNA of the CDR3: TGTGCCAGCAGCTCACAGGGGGTACCCTATAATTCACCCCTCCACTTT. Its translation is CASSSQGVPYNSPLHF.

This chain uses TRBV18 with TRBJ1-5; TRBD1 aligns across 9 bases. V shed 3 bases, J shed 2 bases, and the junction held 5 bases outside the gene matches. The CDR3 length is 16 residues. Germline CDR1 and CDR2: KGHSH and LQKENI. CDR3 protein: CASSPSNRGRNQPQHF. The CDR3 bases are TGTGCCAGCTCACCTTCAAACAGGGGGCGCAATCAGCCCCAGCATTTT.

This clonotype was found a few times. The chain carries TRBV27 and TRBJ1-5; the D gene is possibly TRBD1 (5 bases). V lost 0 bases and J 1 base, leaving 10 bases between the germline ends. This CDR3 has 16 residues. Germline loops: CDR1 MNHEY, CDR2 SMNVEV (reference sequence). The CDR3 here is CASSLSGEGSNQPQHF. The CDR3 nucleotides read TGTGCCAGCAGTTTATCGGGGGAGGGAAGCAATCAGCCCCAGCATTTT.